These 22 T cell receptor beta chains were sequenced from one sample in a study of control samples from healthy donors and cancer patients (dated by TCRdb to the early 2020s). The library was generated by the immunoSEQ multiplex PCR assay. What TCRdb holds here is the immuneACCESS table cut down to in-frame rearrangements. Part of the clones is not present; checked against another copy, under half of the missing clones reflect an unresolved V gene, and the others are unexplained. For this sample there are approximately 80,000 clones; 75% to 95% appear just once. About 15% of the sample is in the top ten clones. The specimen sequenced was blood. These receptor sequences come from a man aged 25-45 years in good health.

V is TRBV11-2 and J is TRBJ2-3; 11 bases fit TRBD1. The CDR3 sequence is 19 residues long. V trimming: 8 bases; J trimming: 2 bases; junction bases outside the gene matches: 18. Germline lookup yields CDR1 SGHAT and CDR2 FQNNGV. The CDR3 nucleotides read TGTGCCAGCCAAAACCGGGACAGGGGGAGTAATACCCCCACAGATACGCAGTATTTT. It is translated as CASQNRDRGSNTPTDTQYF.

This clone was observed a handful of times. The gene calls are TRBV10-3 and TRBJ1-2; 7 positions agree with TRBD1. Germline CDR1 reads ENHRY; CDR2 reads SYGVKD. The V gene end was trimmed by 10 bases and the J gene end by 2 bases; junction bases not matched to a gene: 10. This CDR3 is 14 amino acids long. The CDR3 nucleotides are TGTGCCACCCAGTGGACAGGCGTAAACTATGGCTACACCTTC. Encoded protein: CATQWTGVNYGYTF.

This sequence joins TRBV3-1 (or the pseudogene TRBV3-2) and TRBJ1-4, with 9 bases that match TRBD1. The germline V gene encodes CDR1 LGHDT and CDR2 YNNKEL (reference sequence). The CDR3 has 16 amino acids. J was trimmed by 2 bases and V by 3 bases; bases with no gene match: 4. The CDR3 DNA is TGTGCCAGCAGCCAGGGGACAGGGAATACTAATGAAAAACTGTTTTTT. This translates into CASSQGTGNTNEKLFF.

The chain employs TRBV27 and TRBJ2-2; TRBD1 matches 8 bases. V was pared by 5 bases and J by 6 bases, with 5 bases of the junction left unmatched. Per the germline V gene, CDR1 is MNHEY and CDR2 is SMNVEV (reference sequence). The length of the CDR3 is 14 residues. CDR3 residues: CASSPTGAPGELFF. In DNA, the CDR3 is TGTGCCAGCAGTCCGACAGGGGCTCCCGGGGAGCTGTTTTTT.

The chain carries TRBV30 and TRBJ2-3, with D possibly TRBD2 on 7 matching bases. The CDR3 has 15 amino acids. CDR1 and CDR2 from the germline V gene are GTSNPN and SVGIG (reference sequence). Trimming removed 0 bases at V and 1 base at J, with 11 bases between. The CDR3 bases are TGTGCCTGGAGTGTTGGAGGGGGGGGCACAGATACGCAGTATTTT. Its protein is CAWSVGGGGTDTQYF.

The CDR3 is CASSGGGIGTGELFF. The CDR3 DNA sequence: TGTGCCAGCAGTGGAGGGGGGATAGGCACCGGGGAGCTGTTTTTT. The chain combines TRBV6-6 with TRBJ2-2; D might be TRBD1 or TRBD2, each matching 6 bases. The V and J ends lost 5 bases and 4 bases respectively, with 14 bases between them. CDR1 is MNHNY, CDR2 SVGAGI, per germline (reference sequence). The CDR3 loop spans 15 amino acids.

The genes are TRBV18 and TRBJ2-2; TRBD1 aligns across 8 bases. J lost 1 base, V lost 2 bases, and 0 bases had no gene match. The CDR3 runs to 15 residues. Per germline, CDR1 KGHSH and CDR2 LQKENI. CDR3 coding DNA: TGTGCCAGCTCACCAGGGACAGGGAACACCGGGGAGCTGTTTTTT. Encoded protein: CASSPGTGNTGELFF.

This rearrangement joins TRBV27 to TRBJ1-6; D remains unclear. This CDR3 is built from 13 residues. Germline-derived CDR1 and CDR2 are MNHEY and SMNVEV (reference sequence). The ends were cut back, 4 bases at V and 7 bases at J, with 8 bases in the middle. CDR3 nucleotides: TGTGCCAGCAGTTATAAGGGAAATTCACCCCTCCACTTT. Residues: CASSYKGNSPLHF.

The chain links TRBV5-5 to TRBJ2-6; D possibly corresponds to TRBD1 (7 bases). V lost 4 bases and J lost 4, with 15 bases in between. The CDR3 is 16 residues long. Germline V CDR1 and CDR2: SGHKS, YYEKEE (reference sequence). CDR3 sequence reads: CASSAPTGRGANVLTF. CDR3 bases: TGTGCCAGCAGCGCCCCGACAGGGAGGGGGGCCAACGTCCTGACTTTC.

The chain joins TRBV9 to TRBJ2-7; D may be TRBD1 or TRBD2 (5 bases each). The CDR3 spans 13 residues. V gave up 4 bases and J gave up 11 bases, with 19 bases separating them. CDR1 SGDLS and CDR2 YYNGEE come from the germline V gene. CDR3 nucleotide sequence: TGTGCCAGCAGCCCTAGAGGGCAGGGATACGAGTACTTC. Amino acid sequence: CASSPRGQGYEYF.

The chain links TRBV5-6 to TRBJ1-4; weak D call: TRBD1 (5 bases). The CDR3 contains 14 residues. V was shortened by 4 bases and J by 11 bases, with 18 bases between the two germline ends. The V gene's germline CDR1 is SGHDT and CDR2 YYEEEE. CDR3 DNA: TGTGCCAGCAGCCCCCAAGACGGGACCGGGAAACTGTTTTTT. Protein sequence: CASSPQDGTGKLFF.

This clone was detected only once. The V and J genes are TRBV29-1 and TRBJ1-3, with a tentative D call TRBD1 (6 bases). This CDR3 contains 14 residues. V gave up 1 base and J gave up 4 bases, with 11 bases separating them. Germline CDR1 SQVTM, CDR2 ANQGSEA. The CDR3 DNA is TGCAGCGTTGAAGTGCGGGGGCCGGGAAACACCATATATTTT. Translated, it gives CSVEVRGPGNTIYF. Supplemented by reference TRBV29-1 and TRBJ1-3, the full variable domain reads SAVISQKPSRDICQRGTSLTIQCQVDSQVTMMFWYRQQPGQSLTLIATANQGSEATYESGFVIDKFPISRPNLTFSTLTVSNMSPEDSSIYLCSVEVRGPGNTIYFGEGSWLTVV.

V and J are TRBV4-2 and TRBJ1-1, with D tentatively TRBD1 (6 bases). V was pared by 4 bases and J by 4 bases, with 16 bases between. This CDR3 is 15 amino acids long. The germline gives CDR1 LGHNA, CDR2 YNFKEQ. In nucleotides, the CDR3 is TGTGCCAGCAGCCCCGTCGGGGGCGCGGGCACTGAAGCTTTCTTT. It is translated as CASSPVGGAGTEAFF.

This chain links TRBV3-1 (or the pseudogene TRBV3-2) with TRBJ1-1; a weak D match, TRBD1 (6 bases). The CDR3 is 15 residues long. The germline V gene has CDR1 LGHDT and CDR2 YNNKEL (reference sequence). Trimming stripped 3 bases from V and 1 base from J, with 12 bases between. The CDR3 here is CASSQAGQKNTEAFF. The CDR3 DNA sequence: TGTGCCAGCAGCCAGGCTGGACAGAAGAACACTGAAGCTTTCTTT.

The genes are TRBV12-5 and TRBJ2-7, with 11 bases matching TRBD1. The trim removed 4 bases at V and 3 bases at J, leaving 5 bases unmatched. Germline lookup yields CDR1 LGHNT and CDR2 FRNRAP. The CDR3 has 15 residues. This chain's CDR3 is CASGSGQGEIYEQYF. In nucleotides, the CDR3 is TGTGCTAGTGGTTCGGGACAGGGGGAGATCTACGAGCAGTACTTC.

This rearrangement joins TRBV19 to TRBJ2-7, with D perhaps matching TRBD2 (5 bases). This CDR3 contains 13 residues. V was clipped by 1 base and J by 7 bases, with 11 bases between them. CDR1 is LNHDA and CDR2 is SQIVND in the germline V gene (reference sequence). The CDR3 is CASSIGQRREQYF. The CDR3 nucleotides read TGTGCCAGTAGTATAGGCCAGCGGAGGGAGCAGTACTTC.

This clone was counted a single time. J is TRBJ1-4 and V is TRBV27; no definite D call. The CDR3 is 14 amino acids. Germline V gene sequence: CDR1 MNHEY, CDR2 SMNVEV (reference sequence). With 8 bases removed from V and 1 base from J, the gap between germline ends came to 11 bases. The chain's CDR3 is CASGFAVTNEKLFF. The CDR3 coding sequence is TGTGCCAGCGGCTTTGCAGTAACTAATGAAAAACTGTTTTTT.

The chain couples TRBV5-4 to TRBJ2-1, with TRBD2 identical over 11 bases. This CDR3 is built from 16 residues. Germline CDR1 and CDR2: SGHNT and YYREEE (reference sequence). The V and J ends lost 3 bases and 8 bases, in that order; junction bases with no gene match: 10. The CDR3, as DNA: TGTGCCAGCAGCTATAGGACTAGCGGGTCTCGGGATGAGCAGTTCTTC. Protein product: CASSYRTSGSRDEQFF.

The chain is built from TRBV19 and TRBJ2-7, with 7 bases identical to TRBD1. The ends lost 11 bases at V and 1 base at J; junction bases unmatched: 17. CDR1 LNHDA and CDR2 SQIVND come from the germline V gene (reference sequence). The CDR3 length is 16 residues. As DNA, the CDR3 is TGTGCCGGGGGACAGCCTTTAAGACCCCTATCCTACGAGCAGTACTTC. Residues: CAGGQPLRPLSYEQYF.

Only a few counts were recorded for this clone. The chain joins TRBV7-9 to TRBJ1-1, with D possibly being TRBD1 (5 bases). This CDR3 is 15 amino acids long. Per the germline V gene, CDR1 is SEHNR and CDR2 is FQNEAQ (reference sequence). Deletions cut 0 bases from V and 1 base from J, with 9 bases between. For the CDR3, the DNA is TGTGCCAGCAGCTTAGCTGGAACAGGGAACACTGAAGCTTTCTTT. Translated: CASSLAGTGNTEAFF.

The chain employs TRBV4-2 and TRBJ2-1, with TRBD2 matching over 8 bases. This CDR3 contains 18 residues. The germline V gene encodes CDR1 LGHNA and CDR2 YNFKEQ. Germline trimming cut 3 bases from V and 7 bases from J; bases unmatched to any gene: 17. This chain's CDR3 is CASSQDGAGAGGPNEQFF. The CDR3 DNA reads TGTGCCAGCAGCCAGGACGGCGCGGGGGCGGGGGGCCCTAATGAGCAGTTCTTC.

The CDR3 loop is CASSDEGYGYTF. Written as DNA, the CDR3 is TGTGCCAGCAGTGACGAGGGCTATGGCTACACCTTC. The genes are TRBV6-4 and TRBJ1-2, with no clear D. Germline V lookup: CDR1 MRHNA, CDR2 SNTAGT. CDR3 length: 12 amino acids. V dropped 2 bases and J dropped 4 bases, with 5 bases sitting between them.